The rows below give T cell receptor beta chains drawn from one sample of a study of blood T cell repertoires in COVID-19. The protocol was immunoSEQ multiplex PCR, while the TCRdb copy is restricted to in-frame clones and leaves out a portion. The sample holds 200,000 to 250,000 clones, approximately 89% seen once. The sequenced sample was PBMCs or T cells enriched from blood (not recorded which). These receptors all come from a woman in her twenties or thirties who had been exposed to COVID-19. CDR3s include the opening cysteine and the closing phenylalanine or tryptophan. D genes are given only for firm matches. Rows may omit the clone size; those that give it use once, few, many or a size class.

cdr3_length,d_call,j_call,v_call,clone_size,cdr3_nt,cdr3_aa
13,TRBD1,TRBJ2-7,TRBV2,.,TGTGCCAGCAGTACAGGGGGCTCCTACGAGCAGTACTTC,CASSTGGSYEQYF
15,TRBD2,TRBJ2-2,TRBV27,.,TGTGCCAGCAGGCGGACTAGTTCGAACACCGGGGAGCTGTTTTTT,CASRRTSSNTGELFF
16,TRBD2,TRBJ2-3,TRBV2,.,TGTGCCAGCGTTGCGGGAGGGCCCTCGGGCACAGATACGCAGTATTTT,CASVAGGPSGTDTQYF
14,.,TRBJ2-5,TRBV18,.,TGTGCCAGCTCACCACAGCCGTACCAAGAGACCCAGTACTTC,CASSPQPYQETQYF
15,.,TRBJ2-1,TRBV11-3,once,TGTGCCAGCAGCTTAGGCGGGTCCTCCTACAATGAGCAGTTCTTC,CASSLGGSSYNEQFF
16,TRBD2,TRBJ2-5,TRBV4-2,.,TGTGCCAGCAGTTTCGGACTAGCGGGATTCCAAGAGACCCAGTACTTC,CASSFGLAGFQETQYF
17,TRBD1,TRBJ2-5,TRBV10-3,.,TGTGCCATCAGTGAGTCGGCTTCCCAGGGGGCTCGAGAGACCCAGTACTTC,CAISESASQGARETQYF
13,.,TRBJ1-1,TRBV2,once,TGTGCCACCAAAATGGGGGGTAGAACTGAAGCTTTCTTT,CATKMGGRTEAFF
13,.,TRBJ2-1,TRBV18,.,TGTGCCAGCTCACAGAACCTGGGCGATGAGCAGTTCTTC,CASSQNLGDEQFF
16,TRBD2,TRBJ2-5,TRBV5-6,.,TGTGCCAGCAGCTTCTTCTCCAGCGGGAGTGGGGAGACCCAGTACTTC,CASSFFSSGSGETQYF
16,.,TRBJ1-1,TRBV5-1,.,TGCGCCAGCAGCCCCATAACCGGGACACAGAACACTGAAGCTTTCTTT,CASSPITGTQNTEAFF
14,TRBD2,TRBJ2-3,TRBV11-1,few,TGTGCCAGCAGCTTAGCGGGAGGGACAGATACGCAGTATTTT,CASSLAGGTDTQYF
16,TRBD1,TRBJ1-1,TRBV2,.,TGTGCCAGTACGAGACAGGGGGCCACTGAGAACACTGAAGCTTTCTTT,CASTRQGATENTEAFF
13,.,TRBJ2-1,TRBV18,once,TGTGCCAGCTCACCTTATCCGGGTAATGAGCAGTTCTTC,CASSPYPGNEQFF
17,.,TRBJ1-5,TRBV4-2,.,TGTGCCAGCAGCCAAGACCCACAGGGAACGGGCCATCAGCCCCAGCATTTT,CASSQDPQGTGHQPQHF
15,.,TRBJ2-7,TRBV2,.,TGTGCCAGCTATGCGAGTCGGGTCGCTGGATACGAGCAGTACTTC,CASYASRVAGYEQYF
14,.,TRBJ2-6,TRBV9,.,TGTGCCAGCAGCGCTAGAATTGGGGCCAACGTCCTGACTTTC,CASSARIGANVLTF
14,.,TRBJ2-2,TRBV10-2,.,TGCGCCAGCAGTGTAGGGCAGGGGTTGGCGGAGCTGTTTTTT,CASSVGQGLAELFF
15,.,TRBJ2-5,TRBV6-2/TRBV6-3,.,TGTGCCAGCAGTCTACGGAGACCGGTACAAGAGACCCAGTACTTC,CASSLRRPVQETQYF
16,TRBD2,TRBJ2-7,TRBV13,few,TGTGCCAGCAGCTTAATTAGGACTAGCGGCTCCTACGAGCAGTACTTC,CASSLIRTSGSYEQYF
16,TRBD2,TRBJ2-1,TRBV7-9,.,TGTGCCAGCAGCTCAGGACTAGCGGGAGAAGGCGATGAGCAGTTCTTC,CASSSGLAGEGDEQFF
11,.,TRBJ1-5,TRBV12-3/TRBV12-4,.,TGTGCCAGCAGCCTAGATCAGCCCCAGCATTTT,CASSLDQPQHF
13,TRBD2,TRBJ2-5,TRBV2,.,TGTGCCAGCAGTGGGACTAGACAAGAGACCCAGTACTTC,CASSGTRQETQYF
14,.,TRBJ2-5,TRBV11-2,.,TGTGCCAGCAGCTTAGCTTCCAGGGGCGAGACCCAGTACTTC,CASSLASRGETQYF
14,TRBD1,TRBJ1-4,TRBV5-1,once,TGCGCCAGCAGCAAAACAGGGGGAAGTGAAAAACTGTTTTTT,CASSKTGGSEKLFF
14,.,TRBJ1-2,TRBV9,.,TGTGCCAGCAGCGTAGGAGGCAGCGACTATGGCTACACCTTC,CASSVGGSDYGYTF
18,.,TRBJ2-4,TRBV5-6,.,TGTGCCAGCAGCTTGACACCCGCCCCCGGGGGAAGGAGGAACATTCAGTACTTC,CASSLTPAPGGRRNIQYF
14,.,TRBJ1-1,TRBV28,.,TGTGCCAGCAGTTTAATTTCCATGAACACTGAAGCTTTCTTT,CASSLISMNTEAFF
13,.,TRBJ1-1,TRBV30,.,TGTGCCTGGCGTAGGGAAGGGGACACTGAAGCTTTCTTT,CAWRREGDTEAFF
12,.,TRBJ2-7,TRBV3-1/TRBV3-2,few,TGTGCCAGCAGCCAAGGAGGAGGGAGTCTTCTCTTC,CASSQGGGSLLF
15,TRBD2,TRBJ2-7,TRBV15,once,TGTGCCACCGCTAACTTGGGACTAGTTAACGGCGAGCAGTACTTC,CATANLGLVNGEQYF
15,TRBD1,TRBJ1-6,TRBV19,.,TGTGCCAGTAGTATACCGGGACAGGGGATCTCACCCCTCCACTTT,CASSIPGQGISPLHF
15,.,TRBJ1-4,TRBV7-9,.,TGTGCCAGCAGCTTAGCGCCAGGGGATAATGAAAAACTGTTTTTT,CASSLAPGDNEKLFF
13,.,TRBJ2-1,TRBV19,.,TGTGCCAGTAGTATAGGCAGGGGTGGTGAGCAGTTCTTC,CASSIGRGGEQFF
15,TRBD1,TRBJ1-5,TRBV19,.,TGTGCCAGTACCCCACTGGACAGGGCCAATCAGCCCCAGCATTTT,CASTPLDRANQPQHF
16,TRBD2,TRBJ2-1,TRBV29-1,.,TGCAGCGTCCTCGGGGGGTGGAGGGCGGATAATCGGGAGCAGTTCTTC,CSVLGGWRADNREQFF
16,TRBD1,TRBJ1-1,TRBV2,.,TGTGCCAGCAGACACAGGGGGCTGCTTTCGGACACTGAAGCTTTCTTT,CASRHRGLLSDTEAFF